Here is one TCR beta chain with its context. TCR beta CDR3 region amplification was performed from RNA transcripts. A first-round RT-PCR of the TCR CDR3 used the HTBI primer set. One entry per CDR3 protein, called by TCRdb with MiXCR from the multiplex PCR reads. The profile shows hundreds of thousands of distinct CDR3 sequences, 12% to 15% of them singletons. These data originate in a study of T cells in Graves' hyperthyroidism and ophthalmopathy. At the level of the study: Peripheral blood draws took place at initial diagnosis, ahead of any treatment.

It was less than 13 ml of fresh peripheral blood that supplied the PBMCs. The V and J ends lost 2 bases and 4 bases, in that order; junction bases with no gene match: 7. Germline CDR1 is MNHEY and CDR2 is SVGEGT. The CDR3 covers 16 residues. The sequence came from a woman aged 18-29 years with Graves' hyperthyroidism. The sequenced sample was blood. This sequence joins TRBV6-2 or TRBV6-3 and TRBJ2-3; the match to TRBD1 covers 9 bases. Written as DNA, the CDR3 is TGTGCCAGCAGTTACGACGACAGGGGGTCGCCAGATACGCAGTATTTT. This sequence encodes CASSYDDRGSPDTQYF.